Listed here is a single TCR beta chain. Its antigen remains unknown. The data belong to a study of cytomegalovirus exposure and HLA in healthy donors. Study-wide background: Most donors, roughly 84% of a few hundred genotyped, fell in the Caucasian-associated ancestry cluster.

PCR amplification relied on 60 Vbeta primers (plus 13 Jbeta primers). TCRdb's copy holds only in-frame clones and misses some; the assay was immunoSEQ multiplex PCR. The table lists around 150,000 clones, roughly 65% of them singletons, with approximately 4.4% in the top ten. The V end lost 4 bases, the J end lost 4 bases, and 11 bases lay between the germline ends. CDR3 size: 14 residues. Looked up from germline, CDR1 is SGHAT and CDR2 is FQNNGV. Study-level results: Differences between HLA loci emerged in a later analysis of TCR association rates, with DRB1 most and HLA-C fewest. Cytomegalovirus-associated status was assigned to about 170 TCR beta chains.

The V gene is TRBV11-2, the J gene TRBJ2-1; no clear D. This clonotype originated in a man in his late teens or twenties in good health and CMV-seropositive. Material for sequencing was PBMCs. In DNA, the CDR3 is TGTGCCAGCAGCTCGTCCGGAGCTTACAATGAGCAGTTCTTC. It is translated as CASSSSGAYNEQFF. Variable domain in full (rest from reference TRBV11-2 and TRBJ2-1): EAGVAQSPRYKIIEKRQSVAFWCNPISGHATLYWYQQILGQGPKLLIQFQNNGVVDDSQLPKDRFSAERLKGVDSTLKIQPAKLEDSAVYLCASSSSGAYNEQFFGPGTRLTVL.